This TCR beta chain appears in the sequencing data of a study of shared clonotypes between healthy human individuals. General study findings and limits: Sampling involved blood alone; tissue repertoires likely differ.

In regard to this clone: Its antigen is still unknown.

CD45RO-negative, CCR7-selected cells formed the naive CD8 fraction, which excluded terminally differentiated effector memory CD45RA+ cells. Genomic DNA of each subset was evenly split across several immunoSEQ plates. For sorted subsets, about 200 ng DNA per replicate equaled around 30,000 T cell genomes. Repertoires were generated with immunoSEQ multiplex PCR, while TCRdb's copy carries only in-frame clones and drops some. The sample has fewer than 800,000 clones; 90% to 95% are singletons. The CDR3 runs 15 residues. CDR1 SGHRS and CDR2 YFSETQ come from the germline V gene. V shed 0 bases and J shed 4 bases, with 10 bases lying between them.

The chain couples TRBV5-1 to TRBJ2-2, with D perhaps TRBD2 (6 bases). The material sequenced was naive CD8+ T cells sorted from blood. This sequence was found in a man under 40 in good health. As DNA, the CDR3 is TGCGCCAGCAGCTTGGTTCGGGGGACCACCGGGGAGCTGTTTTTT. Its translation is CASSLVRGTTGELFF. Full variable domain (rest looked up from reference TRBV5-1 and TRBJ2-2): KAGVTQTPRYLIKTRGQQVTLSCSPISGHRSVSWYQQTPGQGLQFLFEYFSETQRNKGNFPGRFSGRQFSNSRSEMNVSTLELGDSALYLCASSLVRGTTGELFFGEGSRLTVL.